The subject of this entry is one TCR beta chain. Its target is not known. The data were obtained in a study of cytomegalovirus exposure and HLA in healthy donors. In the study overall: In an early release, HLA-typed donors contributed 90 million or so unique TCR sequences.

The PCR made use of 60 Vbeta and 13 Jbeta primers. This table comes from immunoSEQ multiplex PCR, and its TCRdb copy is limited to in-frame clones, with some not included. The sample includes about 67,000 clones, approximately 67% of them seen just once. The V end was cut by 4 bases, the J end by 4 bases, with 13 bases between. The CDR3 runs 15 residues. CDR1 and CDR2 (germline): SGHTA, FQGNSA. Overall study findings and caveats: Despite most TCR sequences being rare, some public TCRs occurred in many donors. Other equally common chains were less clonally expanded than HLA-associated TCR beta chains, a later analysis showed. Follow-up analysis later connected one missense variant in DCLRE1C with trimming of TCR beta V- and J-genes.

Material for sequencing was PBMCs. The gene calls are TRBV7-2 and TRBJ1-4; a weak D match, TRBD1 (6 bases). The clonotype comes from a woman in her thirties in good health and CMV-seronegative. The CDR3 nucleotides read TGTGCCAGCAGCTCGGGGGGCAGAAGTAATGAAAAACTGTTTTTT. Its translation: CASSSGGRSNEKLFF.